The rows below give T cell receptor beta chains drawn from one sample of a study of identical twins. A single record per CDR3 protein comes from TCRdb applying MiXCR to the 5' RACE reads. The sample consists of over 500,000 distinct CDR3 sequences, 22% of them appearing once. Separately, the same data were catalogued under a study of T cells expressing NK-cell markers.

Sequencing was carried out using CD4+ T cells sorted from blood. Receptors were obtained from a woman under 30 in good health. The CDR3 runs from the conserved cysteine through the conserved F or W. Where a row states a size, it is once, few, many or the class of an expanded clone; other rows omit it.

size	V	J	CDR3
NA	TRBV6-2/TRBV6-3	TRBJ2-7	CASSYWTAMYEQYF
NA	TRBV6-5	TRBJ1-1	CASGGGAFF
NA	TRBV4-3	TRBJ1-1	CASSQAGYREAFF
few	TRBV29-1	TRBJ2-5	CSGTSGETQYF
NA	TRBV20-1	TRBJ2-7	CSARDPQVGGYEQYF
many	TRBV6-5	TRBJ1-1	CASSSQGKTFF
NA	TRBV11-2	TRBJ1-3	CASSPSGTGGAFGNTIYF
few	TRBV4-3	TRBJ2-7	CASSQGAGRYEQYF
NA	TRBV20-1	TRBJ1-2	CSAVYREGNGYTF
many	TRBV27	TRBJ1-1	CASSPRTGTTEAFF
NA	TRBV15	TRBJ2-3	CATSRAGRTDTQYF
NA	TRBV12-3/TRBV12-4	TRBJ2-5	CASSLDVVGTQYF
once	TRBV12-3/TRBV12-4	TRBJ2-3	CASGLSDTQYF